The clone carrying this TCR beta chain appeared many times. This sample is part of a study of regulatory T cells in long-lasting Graves disease. Regarding time point: newly diagnosed GD, antithyroid drugs for less than 3 months. The authors made the TCR library using RNA they extracted from PBMCs. iRepertoire HTBI primers and Arm-PCR of CDR3 regions built TCR beta libraries. TCRdb re-analysed the multiplex PCR reads in MiXCR, keeping a single row per CDR3 protein. The data hold around 500,000 distinct CDR3 sequences, with around 15% observed a single time. Trimming left V 0 bases short and J 0 bases short, with 6 bases between. The CDR3 contains 14 residues. Germline CDR1 is MDHEN and CDR2 is SYDVKM. This same sample was also part of a study on T cells in Graves' hyperthyroidism and ophthalmopathy.

This sequence was found in a woman aged 35-65 years with Graves disease. Sequencing used peripheral blood mononuclear cells (PBMCs), obtained at new diagnosis, from a patient treated with antithyroid drugs. V usage is TRBV28 and J usage is TRBJ2-7; D remains unclear. CDR3 amino acids: CASSLWASSYEQYF. The DNA for the CDR3 is TGTGCCAGCAGTTTATGGGCTAGCTCCTACGAGCAGTACTTC.